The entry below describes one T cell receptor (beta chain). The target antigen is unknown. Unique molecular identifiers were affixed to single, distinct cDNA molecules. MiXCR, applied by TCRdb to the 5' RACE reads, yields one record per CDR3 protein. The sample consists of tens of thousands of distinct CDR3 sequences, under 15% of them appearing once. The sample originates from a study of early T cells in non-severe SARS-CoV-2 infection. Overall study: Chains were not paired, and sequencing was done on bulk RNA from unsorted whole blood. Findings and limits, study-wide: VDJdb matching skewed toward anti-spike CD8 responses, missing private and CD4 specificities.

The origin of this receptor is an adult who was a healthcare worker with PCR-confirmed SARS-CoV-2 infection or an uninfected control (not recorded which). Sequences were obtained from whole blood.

The CDR3 here is CASSLTGFRDSPLHF. For the CDR3, the DNA is TGTGCCAGCAGCTTGACAGGGTTTCGGGATTCACCCCTCCACTTT. The chain is built from TRBV11-2 and TRBJ1-6; TRBD1 agrees at 7 bases. The CDR3 spans 15 residues. CDR1 and CDR2 (germline): SGHAT, FQNNGV. Trimming cost V 3 bases and J 8 bases; bases outside gene matches: 7.